These T cell receptor beta chains were read from a single sample in a study of blood T cell repertoires in COVID-19. This table comes from immunoSEQ multiplex PCR, and its TCRdb copy is limited to in-frame clones, with some not included. The sample lists under 400,000 clones, 86% occurring once. Sequencing was carried out using PBMCs or T cells enriched from blood (not recorded which). The receptors were sampled from a woman in her thirties or forties with acute COVID-19. Both conserved end residues are part of each CDR3. D genes are given only for firm matches. Expanded clones get a size class; other rows say once, few or many, or leave the size out.

J: TRBJ1-1; V: TRBV18; size: once; D: -; length: 15; DNA: TGTGCCAGCTCGCCTTCACTACAGGGGAACACTGAAGCTTTCTTT; CDR3: CASSPSLQGNTEAFF
J: TRBJ2-1; V: TRBV5-8; size: -; D: -; length: 13; DNA: TGTGCCAGCAGCTTTAACAGGGCGAATGAGCAGTTCTTC; CDR3: CASSFNRANEQFF
J: TRBJ1-6; V: TRBV3-1/TRBV3-2; size: -; D: -; length: 15; DNA: TGTGCCAGCAGCCAAGGTGGGGGGGACTCTTCACCCCTCCACTTT; CDR3: CASSQGGGDSSPLHF
J: TRBJ2-7; V: TRBV6-2/TRBV6-3; size: -; D: TRBD2; length: 16; DNA: TGTGCCAGCAGTTACGAGTCACTAGCGGGAGTTTACGAGCAGTACTTC; CDR3: CASSYESLAGVYEQYF
J: TRBJ1-4; V: TRBV6-1; size: -; D: -; length: 16; DNA: TGTGCCAGCAGTGAGTCCCAGGCCGGGGGGAATGAAAAACTGTTTTTT; CDR3: CASSESQAGGNEKLFF
J: TRBJ1-3; V: TRBV18; size: -; D: TRBD1; length: 17; DNA: TGTGCCAGCTCACCTTTCACGTCGGGCGGACAGGGTGGTGCCATATATTTT; CDR3: CASSPFTSGGQGGAIYF
J: TRBJ2-1; V: TRBV18; size: -; D: TRBD1; length: 16; DNA: TGTGCCAGCTCACCGGTACCGGGACAGGGAGGCAATGAGCAGTTCTTC; CDR3: CASSPVPGQGGNEQFF
J: TRBJ2-3; V: TRBV18; size: -; D: -; length: 13; DNA: TGTGCCAGCTCACTTAGAGGGGGAGATACGCAGTATTTT; CDR3: CASSLRGGDTQYF
J: TRBJ1-1; V: TRBV5-1; size: -; D: TRBD1; length: 15; DNA: TGCGCCAGCAGCTTCGATACAGGGGGGAACACTGAAGCTTTCTTT; CDR3: CASSFDTGGNTEAFF
J: TRBJ1-5; V: TRBV4-3; size: -; D: -; length: 15; DNA: TGCGCCAGCAGCCAAGATTCAGGGTCATACCAGCCCCAGCATTTT; CDR3: CASSQDSGSYQPQHF
J: TRBJ2-1; V: TRBV28; size: -; D: -; length: 14; DNA: TGTGCCAGCAGTTTCGCCAGGAATGACAATGAGCAGTTCTTC; CDR3: CASSFARNDNEQFF
J: TRBJ2-7; V: TRBV9; size: -; D: -; length: 14; DNA: TGTGCCAGCAGCGTCGGGAATCAGGCCTACGAGCAGTACTTC; CDR3: CASSVGNQAYEQYF
J: TRBJ1-5; V: TRBV10-3; size: -; D: TRBD1; length: 12; DNA: TGTGCCATCGGGACAGGGGGACAGCCCCAGCATTTT; CDR3: CAIGTGGQPQHF
J: TRBJ2-7; V: TRBV28; size: -; D: TRBD2; length: 17; DNA: TGTGCCAGCCTCGGCGCTAGCGGGAGGGCCTCACAGGACGAGCAGTACTTC; CDR3: CASLGASGRASQDEQYF
J: TRBJ2-3; V: TRBV9; size: -; D: -; length: 15; DNA: TGTGCCAGCAGCGTAGGACCAGAGAACGGGAATACGCAGTATTTT; CDR3: CASSVGPENGNTQYF
J: TRBJ1-1; V: TRBV5-4; size: -; D: -; length: 13; DNA: TGTGCCAGCAGCTTGGACGCGGGAAGACAAGCTTTCTTT; CDR3: CASSLDAGRQAFF
J: TRBJ2-1; V: TRBV5-1; size: -; D: TRBD2; length: 15; DNA: TGCGCCAGCAGTATCCGGACTAGCGGAAACAATGAGCAGTTCTTC; CDR3: CASSIRTSGNNEQFF
J: TRBJ2-7; V: TRBV7-8; size: -; D: -; length: 11; DNA: TGTGCCAGCAGCCCTAAAACAGGGCTCGACTTC; CDR3: CASSPKTGLDF
J: TRBJ1-2; V: TRBV19; size: few; D: -; length: 14; DNA: TGTGCCAGTAGTATTACTATGGCCAGGGAAGGCTACACCTTC; CDR3: CASSITMAREGYTF
J: TRBJ2-5; V: TRBV3-1/TRBV3-2; size: -; D: -; length: 14; DNA: TGTGCCAGCAGCCAAGTAGCCTTACAAGAGACCCAGTACTTC; CDR3: CASSQVALQETQYF
J: TRBJ1-5; V: TRBV7-9; size: -; D: -; length: 14; DNA: TGTGCCAGCAGCCAGACAGGCGTCAAGGAGCCCCAGCATTTT; CDR3: CASSQTGVKEPQHF
J: TRBJ2-1; V: TRBV11-3; size: -; D: TRBD1; length: 15; DNA: TGTGCCAGCAGCTTAAGACAGGGATCATACAATGAGCAGTTCTTC; CDR3: CASSLRQGSYNEQFF
J: TRBJ1-2; V: TRBV5-8; size: -; D: TRBD1; length: 16; DNA: TGTGCCAGCAGCTGGGACGGGACAGGGGACGCCTATGGCTACACCTTC; CDR3: CASSWDGTGDAYGYTF
J: TRBJ2-5; V: TRBV7-3; size: -; D: -; length: 13; DNA: TGTGCCAGCAGCTTATCTAGCAAAGAGACCCAGTACTTC; CDR3: CASSLSSKETQYF
J: TRBJ1-2; V: TRBV6-6; size: -; D: TRBD1; length: 13; DNA: TGTGCCAGCAGTGTGCCAGGGGGAGATGGCTACACCTTC; CDR3: CASSVPGGDGYTF
J: TRBJ2-1; V: TRBV11-2; size: -; D: -; length: 17; DNA: TGTGCCAGCAGCTCATTAGGGGTAGTGGTCCCCTACAATGAGCAGTTCTTC; CDR3: CASSSLGVVVPYNEQFF
J: TRBJ2-3; V: TRBV11-2; size: -; D: -; length: 15; DNA: TGTGCCAGCAGCTTAGACGGGGTAAACACAGATACGCAGTATTTT; CDR3: CASSLDGVNTDTQYF
J: TRBJ1-5; V: TRBV27; size: -; D: -; length: 17; DNA: TGTGCCAGCAGTTTAGGAGACCCAGGGGCAATCCGTCAGCCCCAGCATTTT; CDR3: CASSLGDPGAIRQPQHF
J: TRBJ1-1; V: TRBV2; size: many; D: -; length: 11; DNA: TGTGCCAGCACCGGTAACACTGAAGCTTTCTTT; CDR3: CASTGNTEAFF
J: TRBJ2-3; V: TRBV7-2; size: -; D: TRBD2; length: 15; DNA: TGTGCCAGCAGCTCGCTGGGGGGGAGTACAGATACGCAGTATTTT; CDR3: CASSSLGGSTDTQYF
J: TRBJ1-2; V: TRBV18; size: -; D: TRBD1; length: 14; DNA: TGTGCCAGCTCCTGGACAGGTCCCGTTGGTGGCTACACCTTC; CDR3: CASSWTGPVGGYTF
J: TRBJ1-6; V: TRBV9; size: -; D: -; length: 15; DNA: TGTGCCAGCAGCGTAGAAGTACGGGATAATTCACCCCTCCACTTT; CDR3: CASSVEVRDNSPLHF
J: TRBJ1-5; V: TRBV7-2; size: -; D: TRBD1; length: 15; DNA: TGTGCCAGCAGCCCCGGACAGGGGAACAATCAGCCCCAGCATTTT; CDR3: CASSPGQGNNQPQHF
J: TRBJ1-1; V: TRBV4-3; size: -; D: TRBD1; length: 14; DNA: TGCGCCAGCAGCCGAGGGGGGACAGTTACTGAAGCTTTCTTT; CDR3: CASSRGGTVTEAFF
J: TRBJ2-3; V: TRBV18; size: -; D: -; length: 12; DNA: TGTGCCAGCTCACCAACGCGCGATACGCAGTATTTT; CDR3: CASSPTRDTQYF
J: TRBJ2-6; V: TRBV5-1; size: once; D: TRBD1; length: 16; DNA: TGCGCCAGCAGCGTGGAGACAGGGGCTGGGGCCAACGTCCTGACTTTC; CDR3: CASSVETGAGANVLTF
J: TRBJ1-2; V: TRBV7-8; size: few; D: TRBD1; length: 15; DNA: TGTGCCAGCAGCTTCGACAGGGCAGCGATCTATGGCTACACCTTC; CDR3: CASSFDRAAIYGYTF
J: TRBJ1-5; V: TRBV6-2/TRBV6-3; size: -; D: TRBD1; length: 19; DNA: TGTGCCAGCAGTTACTCGAGGCGGTATGGGACAGGGGTAAATCAGCCCCAGCATTTT; CDR3: CASSYSRRYGTGVNQPQHF
J: TRBJ1-2; V: TRBV7-2; size: -; D: -; length: 13; DNA: TGTGCCAGCAGCTTAGATCGGGAATCTGGCTACACCTTC; CDR3: CASSLDRESGYTF
J: TRBJ2-1; V: TRBV6-2/TRBV6-3; size: -; D: TRBD1; length: 15; DNA: TGTGCCAGCAGTTCCTTGCAGGGGGTAAACAATGAGCAGTTCTTC; CDR3: CASSSLQGVNNEQFF
J: TRBJ1-1; V: TRBV11-2; size: -; D: -; length: 14; DNA: TGTGCCAGCAGCTTAGCACAGATGAACACTGAAGCTTTCTTT; CDR3: CASSLAQMNTEAFF
J: TRBJ2-3; V: TRBV7-2; size: -; D: -; length: 14; DNA: TGTGCCAGCAGCGAGAACAGTAATGCAGATACGCAGTATTTT; CDR3: CASSENSNADTQYF
J: TRBJ1-2; V: TRBV12-3/TRBV12-4; size: -; D: -; length: 13; DNA: TGTGCCAGCAGTCGGCGACAGAACTATGGCTACACCTTC; CDR3: CASSRRQNYGYTF
J: TRBJ1-1; V: TRBV6-1; size: many; D: TRBD1; length: 14; DNA: TGTGCCAGCAGTGACAATCAGGGGGCAACTGAAGCTTTCTTT; CDR3: CASSDNQGATEAFF
J: TRBJ2-1; V: TRBV9; size: -; D: TRBD2; length: 14; DNA: TGTGCCAGCTGCGATGGACTAGCGGGGAGTGAGCAGTTCTTC; CDR3: CASCDGLAGSEQFF
J: TRBJ1-2; V: TRBV24-1; size: -; D: TRBD1; length: 14; DNA: TGTGCCACCAGTGTTGGGACAGGGAACTATGGCTACACCTTC; CDR3: CATSVGTGNYGYTF
J: TRBJ1-1; V: TRBV13; size: -; D: -; length: 16; DNA: TGTGCCAGCAGCTTAGGCCTATACTCGGTTTACACTGAAGCTTTCTTT; CDR3: CASSLGLYSVYTEAFF
J: TRBJ2-1; V: TRBV10-3; size: few; D: -; length: 13; DNA: TGTGCCATCAGTGAAATTAGCGGCAATGAGCAGTTCTTC; CDR3: CAISEISGNEQFF
J: TRBJ1-1; V: TRBV9; size: -; D: -; length: 13; DNA: TGTGCCAGCAGCACCGACAGAGACACTGAAGCTTTCTTT; CDR3: CASSTDRDTEAFF
J: TRBJ2-5; V: TRBV7-2; size: -; D: -; length: 15; DNA: TGTGCCAGCAGCTTCGGCGGAAACCTCCAAGAGACCCAGTACTTC; CDR3: CASSFGGNLQETQYF
J: TRBJ2-3; V: TRBV7-9; size: -; D: TRBD2; length: 17; DNA: TGTGCCAGCAGCTTAGTGTCGGGAGGTATCTTCACAGATACGCAGTATTTT; CDR3: CASSLVSGGIFTDTQYF
J: TRBJ1-2; V: TRBV3-1/TRBV3-2; size: -; D: TRBD1; length: 14; DNA: TGTGCCAGCAGCCTCCCCAGGGGGAAGGGGGGCTACACCTTC; CDR3: CASSLPRGKGGYTF
J: TRBJ1-1; V: TRBV2; size: -; D: -; length: 13; DNA: TGTGCCAGCAAGGAGCTACGGAACACTGAAGCTTTCTTT; CDR3: CASKELRNTEAFF
J: TRBJ1-6; V: TRBV7-9; size: -; D: -; length: 14; DNA: TGTGCCAGCAGCCACGACATAATGTATTCACCCCTCCACTTT; CDR3: CASSHDIMYSPLHF
J: TRBJ2-7; V: TRBV5-5; size: -; D: -; length: 12; DNA: TGTGCCAGCAGGGAACAGCCCTACGAGCAGTACTTC; CDR3: CASREQPYEQYF
J: TRBJ2-1; V: TRBV10-3; size: -; D: -; length: 15; DNA: TGTGCCACCGGGGCCGGCGGGGACTCCTACAATGAGCAGTTCTTC; CDR3: CATGAGGDSYNEQFF